This is a list of T cell receptor beta chains from one sample in a study. TCRdb called the 5' RACE reads again in MiXCR, with one record for every CDR3 protein. The sample holds 50,000 to 65,000 distinct CDR3 sequences, less than 25% seen once. Input material: tumor-infiltrating Tregs sorted from the breast tumor. Receptor source: a female donor with breast cancer. The CDR3 runs from the conserved cysteine through the conserved F or W. A D gene is named only where the DNA matches it firmly. Some rows have no size entry. The others give once, few or many, or a class for an expanded clone.

d_call clone_size j_call v_call cdr3_length cdr3_aa cdr3_nt
TRBD1 - TRBJ2-7 TRBV6-1 15 CASRSWTGGSYEQYF TGTGCCAGCAGATCCTGGACAGGGGGCTCCTACGAGCAGTACTTC
TRBD1 few TRBJ1-1 TRBV6-6 13 CASRGTGVTEAFF TGTGCCAGCAGGGGGACAGGGGTTACTGAAGCTTTCTTT
TRBD1 - TRBJ2-2 TRBV6-4 15 CASSERQGTGGELFF TGTGCCAGCAGTGAGAGACAGGGGACAGGCGGGGAGCTGTTTTTT
- many TRBJ1-1 TRBV6-2/TRBV6-3 18 CASSYSAGNQLMNTEAFF TGTGCCAGCAGTTACTCTGCCGGGAATCAACTAATGAACACTGAAGCTTTCTTT
- many TRBJ1-6 TRBV6-1 11 CASRSYSPLHF TGTGCCAGCAGATCCTATTCACCCCTCCACTTT
TRBD2 - TRBJ2-3 TRBV6-1 15 CASSALAGAGDTQYF TGTGCCAGCAGTGCCCTAGCGGGAGCGGGAGATACGCAGTATTTT
TRBD1 many TRBJ1-2 TRBV7-2 14 CASSLHTGGYGYTF TGTGCCAGCAGCTTACATACAGGGGGCTATGGCTACACCTTC
- - TRBJ2-3 TRBV9 16 CASSVGWAVSTDTQYF TGTGCCAGCAGCGTAGGATGGGCGGTGAGCACAGATACGCAGTATTTT
TRBD1 few TRBJ1-5 TRBV20-1 16 CSARDGGRGSNQPQHF TGCAGTGCTAGAGATGGGGGCAGGGGGAGCAATCAGCCCCAGCATTTT
- many TRBJ1-1 TRBV7-2 11 CASSSVGEAFF TGTGCCAGCAGCTCGGTAGGGGAAGCTTTCTTT
- many TRBJ2-3 TRBV6-5 16 CASSPGEGGETDTQYF TGTGCCAGCAGCCCGGGTGAGGGGGGTGAAACAGATACGCAGTATTTT
- - TRBJ1-5 TRBV20-1 14 CSAGEGVSNQPQHF TGCAGTGCAGGGGAGGGGGTTAGCAATCAGCCCCAGCATTTT
- many TRBJ2-1 TRBV4-1 16 CASSNTRRRAHNEQFF TGCGCCAGCAGCAACACAAGGAGGCGAGCTCACAATGAGCAGTTCTTC
- many TRBJ2-2 TRBV7-2 13 CASRGTNTGELFF TGTGCCAGCCGCGGCACGAACACCGGGGAGCTGTTTTTT
- - TRBJ2-5 TRBV18 15 CASSPKRPGQETQYF TGTGCCAGCTCACCAAAGAGGCCAGGCCAAGAGACCCAGTACTTC
TRBD1 - TRBJ1-2 TRBV12-3/TRBV12-4 15 CASSSRGQQAYGYTF TGTGCCAGCAGTTCTAGGGGACAGCAAGCCTACGGCTACACCTTC
- many TRBJ1-1 TRBV29-1 14 CSAVLQGGGTEAFF TGCAGCGCAGTCCTCCAGGGAGGGGGCACTGAAGCTTTCTTT
- - TRBJ1-1 TRBV12-3/TRBV12-4 11 CASSFDLEAFF TGTGCCAGCAGTTTCGACCTCGAAGCTTTCTTT
TRBD2 few TRBJ2-7 TRBV2 17 CASSRTSGSSFLYEQYF TGTGCCAGCAGTCGGACTAGCGGGTCGTCCTTCCTCTACGAGCAGTACTTC
- many TRBJ2-2 TRBV20-1 14 CSARKGGNTGELFF TGCAGTGCTAGGAAGGGGGGGAACACCGGGGAGCTGTTTTTT
- - TRBJ1-5 TRBV29-1 13 CSVLTDKNQPQHF TGCAGCGTTCTGACCGATAAAAATCAGCCCCAGCATTTT
- - TRBJ1-1 TRBV5-1 15 CAISLGTLLNTEAFF TGCGCCATCAGCTTGGGGACCTTGTTGAACACTGAAGCTTTCTTT
TRBD1 - TRBJ2-3 TRBV5-4 12 CASSRDRDTQYF TGTGCCAGCAGCCGGGACAGGGATACGCAGTATTTT
- - TRBJ2-2 TRBV19 12 CASERSTGELFF TGTGCCAGTGAGAGAAGCACCGGGGAGCTGTTTTTT
TRBD2 - TRBJ2-3 TRBV5-1 16 CTSSGLAGSLTDTQYF TGCACCAGCAGTGGACTAGCGGGTTCACTCACAGATACGCAGTATTTT
- - TRBJ1-2 TRBV4-3 16 CASSQGYGQSFYGYTF TGCGCCAGCAGCCAGGGTTATGGACAGTCTTTTTATGGCTACACCTTC
- - TRBJ2-7 TRBV6-2/TRBV6-3 14 CASSSQRRDYEQYF TGTGCCAGCAGTTCCCAGCGGAGGGACTACGAGCAGTACTTC
- - TRBJ2-5 TRBV5-1 13 CASSLGNGETQYF TGCGCCAGCAGCTTGGGAAATGGGGAGACCCAGTACTTC
- few TRBJ1-5 TRBV20-1 13 CSAYTNQNQPQHF TGCAGTGCTTACACGAATCAAAATCAGCCCCAGCATTTT
TRBD1 - TRBJ2-5 TRBV5-1 18 CASSLAWGPTGVRETQCF TGCGCCAGCAGCTTGGCCTGGGGTCCTACAGGGGTAAGAGAGACCCAGTGCTTC
- - TRBJ2-5 TRBV7-3 14 CASSPAGAQETQYF TGTGCCAGCAGCCCCGCGGGGGCTCAAGAGACCCAGTACTTC
- many TRBJ2-2 TRBV5-1 17 CASSLVPWPVGTGELFF TGCGCCAGCAGCTTGGTTCCGTGGCCGGTAGGCACCGGGGAGCTGTTTTTT
TRBD2 medium-sized TRBJ2-3 TRBV5-1 14 CASALAGGTDTQYF TGCGCCAGCGCCCTAGCGGGGGGCACAGATACGCAGTATTTT